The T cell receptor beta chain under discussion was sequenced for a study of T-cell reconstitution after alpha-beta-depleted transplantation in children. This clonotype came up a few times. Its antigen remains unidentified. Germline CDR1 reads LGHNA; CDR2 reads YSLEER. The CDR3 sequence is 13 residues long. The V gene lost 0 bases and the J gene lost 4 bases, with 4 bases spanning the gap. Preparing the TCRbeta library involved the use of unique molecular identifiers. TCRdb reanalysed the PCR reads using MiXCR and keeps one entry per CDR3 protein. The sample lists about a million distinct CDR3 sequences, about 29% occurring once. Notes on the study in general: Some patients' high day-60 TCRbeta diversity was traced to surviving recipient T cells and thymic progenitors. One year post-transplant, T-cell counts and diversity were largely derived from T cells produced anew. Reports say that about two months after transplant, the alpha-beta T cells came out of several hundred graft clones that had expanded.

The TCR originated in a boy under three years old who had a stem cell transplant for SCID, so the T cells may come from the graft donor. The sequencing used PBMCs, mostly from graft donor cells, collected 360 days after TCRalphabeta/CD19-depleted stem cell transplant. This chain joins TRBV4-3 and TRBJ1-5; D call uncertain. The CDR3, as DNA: TGCGCCAGCAGCCAAGAGGAGAATCAGCCCCAGCATTTT. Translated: CASSQEENQPQHF.